The TCR beta chain under discussion was sequenced for a study of cytomegalovirus exposure and HLA in healthy donors. PCR used 60 Vbeta primers and 13 Jbeta primers. Profiling relied on immunoSEQ multiplex PCR, and the TCRdb table lists in-frame clones only, not all of them. The sample records some 170,000 clones, 60% to 85% being singletons. Germline V gives CDR1 SGHNT, CDR2 YENEEA. The length of the CDR3 is 14 residues. Germline trimming cut 5 bases from V and 5 bases from J; bases unmatched to any gene: 8. Remarks on this clone: The antigen remains unidentified.

This cohort consisted of healthy bone marrow donors. General study points: The study found most TCR sequences rare, yet found some public TCRs in many donors. CMV serostatus was the sole immune exposure information available. It was taken for granted in presence/absence analyses that sequencing depth across donors was roughly uniform.

Input material: PBMCs. The chain combines TRBV11-3 with TRBJ2-5; 7 bases align to TRBD1. This receptor was identified in a woman in her 50s in good health and CMV-seropositive. The DNA for the CDR3 is TGTGCCAGCAGCCAAGGGGACAGCCGGGAGACCCAGTACTTC. This translates into CASSQGDSRETQYF.